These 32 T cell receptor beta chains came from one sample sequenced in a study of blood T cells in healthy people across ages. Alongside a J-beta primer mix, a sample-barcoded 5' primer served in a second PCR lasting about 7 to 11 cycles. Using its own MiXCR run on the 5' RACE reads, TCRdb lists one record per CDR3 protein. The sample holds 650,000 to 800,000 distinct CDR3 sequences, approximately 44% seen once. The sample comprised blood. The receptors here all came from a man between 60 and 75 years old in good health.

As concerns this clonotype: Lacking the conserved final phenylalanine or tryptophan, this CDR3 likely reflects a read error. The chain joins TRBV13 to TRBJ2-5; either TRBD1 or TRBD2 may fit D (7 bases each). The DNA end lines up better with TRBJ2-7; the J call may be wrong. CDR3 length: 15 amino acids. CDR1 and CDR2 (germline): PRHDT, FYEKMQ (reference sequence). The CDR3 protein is CASSSRGRGGYEQYS. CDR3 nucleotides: TGTGCCAGCAGCTCCAGAGGCAGGGGGGGCTACGAGCAGTACTCC.

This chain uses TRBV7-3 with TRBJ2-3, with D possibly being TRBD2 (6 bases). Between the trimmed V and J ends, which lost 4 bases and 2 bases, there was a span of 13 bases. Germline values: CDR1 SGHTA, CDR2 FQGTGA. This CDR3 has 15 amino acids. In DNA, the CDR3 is TGTGCCAGCAGCTACGACGGGGGTAACACAGATACGCAGTATTTT. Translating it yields CASSYDGGNTDTQYF.

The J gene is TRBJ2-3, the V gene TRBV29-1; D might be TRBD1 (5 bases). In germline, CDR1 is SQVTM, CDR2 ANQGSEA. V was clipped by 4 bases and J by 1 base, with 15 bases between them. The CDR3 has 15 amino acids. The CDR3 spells CSVVERGPCTDTQYF. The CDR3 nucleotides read TGCAGCGTTGTGGAAAGGGGTCCCTGCACAGATACGCAGTATTTT.

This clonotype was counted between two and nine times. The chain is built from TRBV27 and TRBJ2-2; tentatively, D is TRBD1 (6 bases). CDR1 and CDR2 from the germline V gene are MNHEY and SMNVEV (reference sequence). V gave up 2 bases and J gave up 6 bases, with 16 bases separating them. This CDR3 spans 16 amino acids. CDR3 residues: CASSLAGQKDPGELFF. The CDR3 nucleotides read TGTGCCAGCAGTTTAGCAGGACAGAAAGATCCCGGGGAGCTGTTTTTT.

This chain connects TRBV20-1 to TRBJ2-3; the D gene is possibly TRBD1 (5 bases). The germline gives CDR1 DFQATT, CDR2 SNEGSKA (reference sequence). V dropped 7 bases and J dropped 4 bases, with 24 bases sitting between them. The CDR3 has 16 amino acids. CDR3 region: CSVSSSPPQASDTQYF. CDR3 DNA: TGCAGTGTTTCCTCCTCCCCCCCACAGGCGTCAGATACGCAGTATTTT.

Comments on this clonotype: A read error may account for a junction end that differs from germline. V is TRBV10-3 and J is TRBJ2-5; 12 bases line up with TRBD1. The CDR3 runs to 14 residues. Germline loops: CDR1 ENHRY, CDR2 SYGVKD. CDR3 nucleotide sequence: TGTGTCATCAAGGGGGACAGGGGGCACGAGACCCAGTACTTC. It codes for CVIKGDRGHETQYF.

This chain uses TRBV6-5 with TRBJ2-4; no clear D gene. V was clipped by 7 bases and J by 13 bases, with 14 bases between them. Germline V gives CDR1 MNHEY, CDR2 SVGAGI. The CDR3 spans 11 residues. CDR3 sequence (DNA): TGTGCCAGCACCTCGGGCAGAGAGCAGTACTTC. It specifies CASTSGREQYF.

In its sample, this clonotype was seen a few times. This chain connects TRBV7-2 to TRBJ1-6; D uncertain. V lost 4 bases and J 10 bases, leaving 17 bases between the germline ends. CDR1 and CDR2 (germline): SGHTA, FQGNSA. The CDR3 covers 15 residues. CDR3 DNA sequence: TGTGCCAGCAGCTCCCTAGCGGAGCATGGATCACCCCTCCACTTT. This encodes CASSSLAEHGSPLHF.

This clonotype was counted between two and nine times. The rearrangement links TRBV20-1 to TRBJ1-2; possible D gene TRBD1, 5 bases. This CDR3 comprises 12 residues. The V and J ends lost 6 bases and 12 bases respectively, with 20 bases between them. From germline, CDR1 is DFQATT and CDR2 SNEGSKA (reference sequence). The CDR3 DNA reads TGCAGTGCGAACCCCGGGACTCCCGGCGACACCTTC. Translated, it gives CSANPGTPGDTF.

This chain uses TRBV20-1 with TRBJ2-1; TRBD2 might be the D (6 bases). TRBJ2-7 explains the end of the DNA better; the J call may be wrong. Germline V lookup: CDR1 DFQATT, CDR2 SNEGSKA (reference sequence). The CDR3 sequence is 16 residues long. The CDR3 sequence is CSARDLRGSSYNEQYF. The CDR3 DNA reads TGCAGTGCTAGAGATTTGCGGGGCAGCTCCTACAATGAGCAGTACTTC.

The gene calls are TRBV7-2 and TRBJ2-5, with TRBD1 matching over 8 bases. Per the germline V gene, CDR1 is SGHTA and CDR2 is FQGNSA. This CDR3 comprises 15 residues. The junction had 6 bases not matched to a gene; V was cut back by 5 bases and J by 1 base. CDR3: CASSHRQGPQETQYF. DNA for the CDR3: TGTGCCAGCAGCCACCGACAGGGGCCCCAAGAGACCCAGTACTTC. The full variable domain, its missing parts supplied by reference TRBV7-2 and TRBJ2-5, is GAGVSQSPSNKVTEKGKDVELRCDPISGHTALYWYRQSLGQGLEFLIYFQGNSAPDKSGLPSDRFSAERTGGSVSTLTIQRTQQEDSAVYLCASSHRQGPQETQYFGPGTRLLVL.

DNA of the CDR3: TGTGCCAGCAGTTCCATGGACAGGGGCGGCTACGAGCAGTACTTC. Protein sequence: CASSSMDRGGYEQYF. This chain joins TRBV6-5 and TRBJ2-7; TRBD1 aligns across 9 bases. The V and J ends lost 4 bases and 3 bases, in that order; junction bases with no gene match: 7. This CDR3 has 15 residues. Germline CDR1 is MNHEY and CDR2 is SVGAGI.

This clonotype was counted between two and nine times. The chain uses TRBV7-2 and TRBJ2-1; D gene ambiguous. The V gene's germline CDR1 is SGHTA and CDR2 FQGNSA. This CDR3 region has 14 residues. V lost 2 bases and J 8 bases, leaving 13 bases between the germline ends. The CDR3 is CASSLRLTVDEQFF. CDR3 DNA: TGTGCCAGCAGCTTAAGGCTTACTGTCGATGAGCAGTTCTTC.

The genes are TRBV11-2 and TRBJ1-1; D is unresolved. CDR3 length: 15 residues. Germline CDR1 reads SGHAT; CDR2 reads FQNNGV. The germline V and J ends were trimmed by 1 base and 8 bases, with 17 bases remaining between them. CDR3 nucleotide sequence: TGTGCCAGCAGCTTAGGCACCGGGCAGCTAGGAGAAGCTTTCTTT. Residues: CASSLGTGQLGEAFF. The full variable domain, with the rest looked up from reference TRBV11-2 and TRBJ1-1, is EAGVAQSPRYKIIEKRQSVAFWCNPISGHATLYWYQQILGQGPKLLIQFQNNGVVDDSQLPKDRFSAERLKGVDSTLKIQPAKLEDSAVYLCASSLGTGQLGEAFFGQGTRLTVV.

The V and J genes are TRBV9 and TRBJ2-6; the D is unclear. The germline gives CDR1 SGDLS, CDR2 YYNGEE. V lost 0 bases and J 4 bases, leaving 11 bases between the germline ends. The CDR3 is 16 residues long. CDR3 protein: CASSVEGLSGANVLTF. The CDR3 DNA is TGTGCCAGCAGCGTAGAAGGGTTAAGCGGGGCCAACGTCCTGACTTTC.

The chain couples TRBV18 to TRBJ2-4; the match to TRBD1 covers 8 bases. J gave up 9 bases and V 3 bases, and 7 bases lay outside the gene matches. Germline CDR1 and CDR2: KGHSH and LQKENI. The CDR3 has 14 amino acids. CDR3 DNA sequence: TGTGCCAGCTCACCCGGACAGGGACATGGCATTCAGTACTTC. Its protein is CASSPGQGHGIQYF.

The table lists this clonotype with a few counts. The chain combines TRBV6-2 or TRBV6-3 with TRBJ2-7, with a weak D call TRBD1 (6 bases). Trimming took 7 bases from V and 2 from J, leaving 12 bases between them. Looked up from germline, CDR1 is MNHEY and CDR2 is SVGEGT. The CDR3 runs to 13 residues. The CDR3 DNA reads TGTGCCAGCAAGGCCAGGGGAGCCTACGAGCAGTACTTC. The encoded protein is CASKARGAYEQYF.

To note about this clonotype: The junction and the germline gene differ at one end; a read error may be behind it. The CDR3 DNA follows: TGCGCCAGCAGCCCCGGACACCTACAAGAGACCCAGTACTTC. Translated, it gives CASSPGHLQETQYF. This chain links TRBV18 with TRBJ2-5; a weak D match, TRBD1 (5 bases). The germline gives CDR1 KGHSH, CDR2 LQKENI. This CDR3 has 14 amino acids.

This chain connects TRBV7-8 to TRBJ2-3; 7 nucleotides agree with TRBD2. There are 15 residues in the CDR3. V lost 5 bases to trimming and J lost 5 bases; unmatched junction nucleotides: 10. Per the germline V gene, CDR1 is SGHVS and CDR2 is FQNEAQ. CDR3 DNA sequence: TGTGCCAGCAGCCCCGAGGCTAGCGGAAAAGATACGCAGTATTTT. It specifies CASSPEASGKDTQYF.

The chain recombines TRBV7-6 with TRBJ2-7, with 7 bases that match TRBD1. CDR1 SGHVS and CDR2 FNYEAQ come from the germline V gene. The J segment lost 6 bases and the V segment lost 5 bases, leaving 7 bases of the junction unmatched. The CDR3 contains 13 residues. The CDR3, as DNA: TGTGCCAGCAGCATATCGACAGGGACCGAGCAGTACTTC. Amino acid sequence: CASSISTGTEQYF.

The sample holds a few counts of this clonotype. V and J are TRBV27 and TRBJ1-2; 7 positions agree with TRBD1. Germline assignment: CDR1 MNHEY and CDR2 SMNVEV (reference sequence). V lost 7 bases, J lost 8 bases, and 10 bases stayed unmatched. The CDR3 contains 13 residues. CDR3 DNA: TGTGCCAGCAAAAAGGGACAGAGGGAAGGCTACACCTTC. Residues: CASKKGQREGYTF.

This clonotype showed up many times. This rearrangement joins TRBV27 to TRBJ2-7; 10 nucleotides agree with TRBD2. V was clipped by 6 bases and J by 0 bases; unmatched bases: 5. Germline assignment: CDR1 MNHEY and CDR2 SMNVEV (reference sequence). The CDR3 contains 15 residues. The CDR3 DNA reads TGTGCCAGCAGCCTACTAGCGGGGAGCTCCTACGAGCAGTACTTC. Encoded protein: CASSLLAGSSYEQYF.

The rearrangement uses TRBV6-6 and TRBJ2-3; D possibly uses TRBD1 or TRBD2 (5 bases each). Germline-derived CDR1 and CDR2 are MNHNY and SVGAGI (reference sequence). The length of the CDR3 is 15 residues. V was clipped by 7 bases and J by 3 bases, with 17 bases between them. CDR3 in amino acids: CASTPAWGLTDTQYF. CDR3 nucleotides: TGTGCCAGCACTCCGGCGTGGGGGTTAACAGATACGCAGTATTTT.

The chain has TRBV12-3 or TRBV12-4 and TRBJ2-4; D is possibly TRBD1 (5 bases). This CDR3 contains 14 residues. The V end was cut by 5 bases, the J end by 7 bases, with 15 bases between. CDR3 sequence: CASSPRTYGNIQYF. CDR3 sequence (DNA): TGTGCCAGCAGTCCACGGACATACGGTAACATTCAGTACTTC.

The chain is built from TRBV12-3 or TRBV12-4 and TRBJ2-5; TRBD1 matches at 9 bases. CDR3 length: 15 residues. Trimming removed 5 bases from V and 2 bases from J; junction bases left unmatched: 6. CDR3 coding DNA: TGTGCCAGCAGTCAGAGGACAGGGGAGCAAGAGACCCAGTACTTC. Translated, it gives CASSQRTGEQETQYF.

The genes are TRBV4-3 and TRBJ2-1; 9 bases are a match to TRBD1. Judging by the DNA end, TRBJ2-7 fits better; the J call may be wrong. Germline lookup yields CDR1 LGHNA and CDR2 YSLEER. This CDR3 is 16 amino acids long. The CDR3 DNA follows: TGCGCCAGCAGCCCTACCCGGACAGGGGTCTACAATGAGCAGTACTTC. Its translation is CASSPTRTGVYNEQYF.

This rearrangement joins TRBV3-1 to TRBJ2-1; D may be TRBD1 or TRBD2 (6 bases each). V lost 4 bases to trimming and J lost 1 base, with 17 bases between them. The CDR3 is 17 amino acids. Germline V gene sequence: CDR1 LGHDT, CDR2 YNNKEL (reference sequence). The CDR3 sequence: CASSPIRRRGSYNEQFF. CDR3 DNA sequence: TGTGCCAGCAGCCCTATCCGTCGGAGGGGGTCCTACAATGAGCAGTTCTTC.

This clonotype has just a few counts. The CDR3 loop reads CASNPSGGPGETQYF. The CDR3 DNA reads as TGCGCCAGCAACCCCAGCGGGGGGCCGGGGGAGACCCAGTACTTC. The chain combines TRBV5-1 with TRBJ2-5; 9 bases line up with TRBD2. Trimming removed 6 bases from V and 5 bases from J; junction bases left unmatched: 11. CDR3 size: 15 residues. CDR1 is SGHRS and CDR2 is YFSETQ in the germline V gene.

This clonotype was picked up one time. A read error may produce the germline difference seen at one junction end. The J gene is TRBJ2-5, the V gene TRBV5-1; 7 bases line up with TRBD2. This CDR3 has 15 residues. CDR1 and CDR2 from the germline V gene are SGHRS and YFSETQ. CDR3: CASSLGDYPQETQYF. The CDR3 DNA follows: TGCGCCAGTAGCTTGGGGGACTACCCCCAAGAGACCCAGTACTTC.

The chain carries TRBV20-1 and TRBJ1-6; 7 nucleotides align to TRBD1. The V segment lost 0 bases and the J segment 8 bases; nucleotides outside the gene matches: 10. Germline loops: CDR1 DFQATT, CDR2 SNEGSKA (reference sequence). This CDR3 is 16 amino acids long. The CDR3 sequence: CSARDQAGGWDSPLHF. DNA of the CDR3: TGCAGTGCTAGAGATCAGGCAGGGGGTTGGGATTCACCCCTCCACTTT.

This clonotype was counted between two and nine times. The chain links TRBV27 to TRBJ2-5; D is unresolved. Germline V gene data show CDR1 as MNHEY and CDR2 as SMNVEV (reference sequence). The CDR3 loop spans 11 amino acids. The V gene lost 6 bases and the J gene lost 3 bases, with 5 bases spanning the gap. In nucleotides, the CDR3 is TGTGCCAGCAGAATAAAAGAGACCCAGTACTTC. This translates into CASRIKETQYF.

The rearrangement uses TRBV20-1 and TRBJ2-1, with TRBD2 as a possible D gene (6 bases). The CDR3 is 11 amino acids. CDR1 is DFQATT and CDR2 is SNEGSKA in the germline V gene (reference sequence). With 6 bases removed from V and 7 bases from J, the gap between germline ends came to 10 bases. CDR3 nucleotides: TGCAGTGCCCAGACTAGTAATGAGCAGTTCTTC. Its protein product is CSAQTSNEQFF.